This entry concerns a single TCR beta chain. As processed by the authors: The assay estimated nucleated cells by amplifying reference gene primers. Assay used: immunoSEQ multiplex PCR; TCRdb lists only in-frame clones, some missing. The V and J calls and clone size come from that table; D and trimming were worked out from the DNA. The table has 200,000 to 300,000 clones, roughly 80% seen once. This entry is derived from a study of blood T cell repertoires in COVID-19. Study-level background: Sources were T cells, B-cell-depleted T cells, or PBMCs; the material itself was cDNA or gDNA.

This CDR3 is built from 20 residues. The germline gives CDR1 SGDLS, CDR2 YYNGEE. J was trimmed by 4 bases and V by 3 bases; bases with no gene match: 13. V gene TRBV9 combines with J gene TRBJ2-2, with 15 bases fitting TRBD2. The source is a woman between 18 and 30 years old with acute or convalescent COVID-19. The material sequenced was peripheral blood. The CDR3 DNA sequence: TGTGCCAGCAGCGGCGGACTAGCGGGAGGGTATATTAAAGGCACCGGGGAGCTGTTTTTT. The encoded protein is CASSGGLAGGYIKGTGELFF.